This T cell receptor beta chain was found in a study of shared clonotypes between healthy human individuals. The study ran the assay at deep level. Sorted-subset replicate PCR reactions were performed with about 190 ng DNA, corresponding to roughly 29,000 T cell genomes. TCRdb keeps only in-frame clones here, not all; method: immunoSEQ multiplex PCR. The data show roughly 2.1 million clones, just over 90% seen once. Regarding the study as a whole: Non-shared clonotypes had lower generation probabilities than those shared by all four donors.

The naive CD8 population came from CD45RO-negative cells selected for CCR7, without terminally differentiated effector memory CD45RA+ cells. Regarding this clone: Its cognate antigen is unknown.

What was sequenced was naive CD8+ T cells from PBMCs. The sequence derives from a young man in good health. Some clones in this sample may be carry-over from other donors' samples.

The CDR3: CASSSRDTYYEQYF. CDR3 sequence (DNA): TGTGCCAGCAGCTCCCGGGATACCTACTACGAGCAGTACTTC. The chain has TRBV11-2 and TRBJ2-7, with D possibly matching TRBD2 (5 bases). V was cut by 4 bases and J by 3 bases, with 13 bases left in between. The CDR3 length is 14 residues. Germline V gives CDR1 SGHAT, CDR2 FQNNGV.